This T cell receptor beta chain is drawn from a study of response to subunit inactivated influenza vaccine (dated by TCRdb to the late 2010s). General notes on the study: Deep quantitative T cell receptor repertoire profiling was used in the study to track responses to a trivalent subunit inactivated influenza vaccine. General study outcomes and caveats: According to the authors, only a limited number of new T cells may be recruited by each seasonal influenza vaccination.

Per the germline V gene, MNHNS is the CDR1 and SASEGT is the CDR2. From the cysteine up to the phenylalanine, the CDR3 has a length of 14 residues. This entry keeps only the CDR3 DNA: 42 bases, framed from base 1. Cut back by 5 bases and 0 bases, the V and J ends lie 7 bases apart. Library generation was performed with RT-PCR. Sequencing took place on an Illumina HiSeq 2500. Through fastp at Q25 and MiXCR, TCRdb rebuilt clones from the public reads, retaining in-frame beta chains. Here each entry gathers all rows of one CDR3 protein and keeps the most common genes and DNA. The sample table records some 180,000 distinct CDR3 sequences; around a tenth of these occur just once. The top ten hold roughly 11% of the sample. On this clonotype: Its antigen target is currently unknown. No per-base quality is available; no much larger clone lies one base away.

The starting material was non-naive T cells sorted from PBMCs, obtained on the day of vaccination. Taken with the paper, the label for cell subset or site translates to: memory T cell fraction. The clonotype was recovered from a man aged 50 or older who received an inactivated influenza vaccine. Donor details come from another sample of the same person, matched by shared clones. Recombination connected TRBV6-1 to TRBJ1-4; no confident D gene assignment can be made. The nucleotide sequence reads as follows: TGTGCCAGCAGTCCTCTTGCAACTAATGAAAAACTGTTTTTT. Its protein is CASSPLATNEKLFF.